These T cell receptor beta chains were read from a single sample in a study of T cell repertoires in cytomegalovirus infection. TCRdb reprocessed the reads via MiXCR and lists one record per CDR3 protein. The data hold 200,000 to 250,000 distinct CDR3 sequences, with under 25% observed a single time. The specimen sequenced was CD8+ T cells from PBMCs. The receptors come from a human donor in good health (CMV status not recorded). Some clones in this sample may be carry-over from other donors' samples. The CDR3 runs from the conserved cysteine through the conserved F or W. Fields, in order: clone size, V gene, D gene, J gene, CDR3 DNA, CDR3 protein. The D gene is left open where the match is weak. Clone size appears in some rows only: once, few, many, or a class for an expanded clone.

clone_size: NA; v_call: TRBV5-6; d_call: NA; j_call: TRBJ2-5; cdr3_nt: TGTGCCAGCAGCCCGGTGGTAGGGGGATGGGGGCAAGAGACCCAGTACTTC; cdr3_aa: CASSPVVGGWGQETQYF
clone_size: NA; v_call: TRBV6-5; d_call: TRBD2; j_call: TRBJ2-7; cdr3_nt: TGTGCCAGCAGACTTACTAGCGGGGGCTACGAGCAGTACTTC; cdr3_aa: CASRLTSGGYEQYF
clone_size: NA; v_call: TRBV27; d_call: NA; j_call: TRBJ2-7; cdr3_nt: TGTGCCAGCACCCCCCGGCAGGGAGTATACGAGCAGTACTTC; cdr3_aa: CASTPRQGVYEQYF
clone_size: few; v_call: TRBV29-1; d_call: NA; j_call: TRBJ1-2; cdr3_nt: TGCAGCGTTTCAGTCTTTCTCTATGGCTACACCTTC; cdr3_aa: CSVSVFLYGYTF
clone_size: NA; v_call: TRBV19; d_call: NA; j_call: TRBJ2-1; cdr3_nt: TGTGCCAGTAGTATTCAGGGGATCAATGAGCAGTTCTTC; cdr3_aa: CASSIQGINEQFF
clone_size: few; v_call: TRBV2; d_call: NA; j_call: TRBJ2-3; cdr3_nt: TGTGCCAGCAGCGCCCTGGTGGGGACGGATACGCAGTATTTT; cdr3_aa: CASSALVGTDTQYF
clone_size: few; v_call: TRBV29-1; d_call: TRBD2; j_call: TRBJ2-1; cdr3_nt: TGCAGCGGAAGGACTAGTTTTGGTGATGAGCAGTTCTTC; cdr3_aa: CSGRTSFGDEQFF
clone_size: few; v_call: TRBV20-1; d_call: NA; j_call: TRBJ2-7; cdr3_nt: TGCAGTGCTGCGGGGACTGGGGACTCCTACGAGCAGTACTTC; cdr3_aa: CSAAGTGDSYEQYF
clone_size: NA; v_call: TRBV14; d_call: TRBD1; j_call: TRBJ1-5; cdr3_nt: TGTGCCAGCAGCCAAGCGGAGGACAGGTTTTATAGCAATCAGCCCCAGCATTTT; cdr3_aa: CASSQAEDRFYSNQPQHF
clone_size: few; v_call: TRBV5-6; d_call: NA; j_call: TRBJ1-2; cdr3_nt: TGTGCCAGCGCCCGGGAGGGGACACTATATGGCTACACCTTC; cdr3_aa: CASAREGTLYGYTF
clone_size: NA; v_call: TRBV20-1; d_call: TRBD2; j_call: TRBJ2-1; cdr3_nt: TGCAGTGCTAGAGATCTCGCTAGCGGGATCAATGAGCAGTTCTTC; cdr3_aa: CSARDLASGINEQFF
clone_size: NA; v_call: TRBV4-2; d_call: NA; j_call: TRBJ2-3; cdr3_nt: TGTGCCAGCAGCCAAGCGCCCCCGGGAGTAGGGAGTATCACAGATACGCAGTATTTT; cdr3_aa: CASSQAPPGVGSITDTQYF
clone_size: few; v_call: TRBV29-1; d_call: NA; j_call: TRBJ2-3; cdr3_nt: TGCAGCGTTGAAGGGGAGGTCACAGATACGCAGTATTTT; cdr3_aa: CSVEGEVTDTQYF
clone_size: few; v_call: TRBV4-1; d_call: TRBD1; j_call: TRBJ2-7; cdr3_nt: TGTGCCAGCAGCTTGAATTCGGACAGGGCCGAGCAGTACTTC; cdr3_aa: CASSLNSDRAEQYF
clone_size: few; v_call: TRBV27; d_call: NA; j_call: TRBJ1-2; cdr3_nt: TGTGCCAGCAGTTCCCCCGGCAGGGAGCGAGGCTACACCTTC; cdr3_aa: CASSSPGRERGYTF
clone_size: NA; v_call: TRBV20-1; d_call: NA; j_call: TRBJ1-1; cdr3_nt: TGCAGTGCTAGAGCCTTGGGGGAAGGGCCTGAAGCTTTCTTT; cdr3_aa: CSARALGEGPEAFF
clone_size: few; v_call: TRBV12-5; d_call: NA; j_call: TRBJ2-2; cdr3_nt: TGTGCTAGTGGTTTCCGCCCTGGGGGCCGGACCGGGGAGCTGTTTTTT; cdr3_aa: CASGFRPGGRTGELFF
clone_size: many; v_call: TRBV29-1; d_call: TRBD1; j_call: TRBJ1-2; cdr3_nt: TGCAGCGTTGGGGACAGTGGCTATGGCTACACCTTC; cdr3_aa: CSVGDSGYGYTF
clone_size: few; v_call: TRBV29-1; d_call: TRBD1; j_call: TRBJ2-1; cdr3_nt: TGCAGCGTGACTATGAGACAGGGGGTATTAATGAACACCTACAATGAGCAGTTCTTC; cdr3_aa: CSVTMRQGVLMNTYNEQFF
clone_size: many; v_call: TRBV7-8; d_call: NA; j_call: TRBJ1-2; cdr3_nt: TGTGCCAGCAGCTTAGGACTTCAGGGGACCTATGGCTACACCTTC; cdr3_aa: CASSLGLQGTYGYTF
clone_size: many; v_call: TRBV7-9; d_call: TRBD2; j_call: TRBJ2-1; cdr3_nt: TGTGCCAGCAGCGGCACCGGGACTAGCGGGGGACCCTACAATGAGCAGTTCTTC; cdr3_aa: CASSGTGTSGGPYNEQFF
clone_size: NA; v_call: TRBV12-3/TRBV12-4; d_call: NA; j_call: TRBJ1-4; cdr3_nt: TGTGCCAGCAGTTTACGCCTCCAGGGACATGAAAAACTGTTTTTT; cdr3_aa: CASSLRLQGHEKLFF
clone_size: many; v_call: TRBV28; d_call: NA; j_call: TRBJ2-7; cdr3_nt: TGTGCCAGCAGTACTGGGATCCAGAGCTCCTACGAGCAGTACTTC; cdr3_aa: CASSTGIQSSYEQYF
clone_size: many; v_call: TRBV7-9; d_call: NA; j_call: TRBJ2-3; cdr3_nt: TGTGCCAGCCATCCGGGCGGAGGTGCGGAATCTACGCAGTATTTT; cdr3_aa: CASHPGGGAESTQYF
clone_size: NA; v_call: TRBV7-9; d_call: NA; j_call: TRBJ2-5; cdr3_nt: TGTGCCAGCAGCCATGTGACAGGGACCCAGTACTTC; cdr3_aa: CASSHVTGTQYF
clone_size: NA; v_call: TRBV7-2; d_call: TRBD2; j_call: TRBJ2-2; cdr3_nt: TGTGCCAGCAGCAACCCCGGGACTACATCGGAGCTGTTTTTT; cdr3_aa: CASSNPGTTSELFF
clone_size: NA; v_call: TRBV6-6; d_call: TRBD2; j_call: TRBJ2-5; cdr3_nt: TGTGCCAGCAGTTACTCGACCAGCGGGGGATCGTTCGCTGAGACCCAGTACTTC; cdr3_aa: CASSYSTSGGSFAETQYF
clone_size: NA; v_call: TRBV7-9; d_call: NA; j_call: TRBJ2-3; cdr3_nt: TGTGCCAGCAGTACATGGGATACGCAGTATTTT; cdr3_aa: CASSTWDTQYF
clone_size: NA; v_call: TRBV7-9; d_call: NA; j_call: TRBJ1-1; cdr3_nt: TGTGCCAGCAGCCCGTCGGTCGGCACTGAAGCTTTCTTT; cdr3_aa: CASSPSVGTEAFF
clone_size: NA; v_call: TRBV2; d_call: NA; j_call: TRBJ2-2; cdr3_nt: TGTGCCAGCAGTGAAGCGGTCACAGGGTCGAACACCGGGGAGCTGTTTTTT; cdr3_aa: CASSEAVTGSNTGELFF
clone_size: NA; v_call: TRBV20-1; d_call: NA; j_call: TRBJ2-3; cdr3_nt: TGCAGTGCTTCCTCTCCCTCCACAGATACGCAGTATTTT; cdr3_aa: CSASSPSTDTQYF
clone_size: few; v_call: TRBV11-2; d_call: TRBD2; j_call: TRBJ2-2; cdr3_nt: TGTGCCAGCAGCGTTAGCGGGTGGAACACCGGGGAGCTGTTTTTT; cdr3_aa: CASSVSGWNTGELFF
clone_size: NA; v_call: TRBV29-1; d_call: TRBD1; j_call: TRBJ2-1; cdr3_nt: TGCAGCGTTGAAGTCAGGGACAGGGGACCCTACAATGAGCAGTTCTTC; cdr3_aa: CSVEVRDRGPYNEQFF
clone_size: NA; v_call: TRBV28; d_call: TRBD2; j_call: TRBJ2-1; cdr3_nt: TGTGCCAGCAGTTTTTTTCGGGGGGTGAATGAGCAGTTCTTC; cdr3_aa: CASSFFRGVNEQFF